A single sample gave rise to the 10 T cell receptor beta chains below, sequenced in a study of early T cells in non-severe SARS-CoV-2 infection. Via MiXCR, TCRdb re-called the 5' RACE reads, giving one row per CDR3 protein. The table records some 100,000 distinct CDR3 sequences, approximately 14% of them present only once. Material for sequencing was whole blood. Every receptor here comes from an adult who was a healthcare worker with PCR-confirmed SARS-CoV-2 infection or an uninfected control (not recorded which).

The chain links TRBV13 to TRBJ2-1; 10 bases agree with TRBD2. The ends lost 2 bases at V and 0 bases at J; junction bases unmatched: 7. This CDR3 has 18 residues. CDR1 and CDR2 (germline): PRHDT, FYEKMQ (reference sequence). The CDR3 region is CASSLSGLATSSYNEQFF. The CDR3 coding sequence is TGTGCCAGCAGCTTATCGGGACTAGCGACTAGCTCCTACAATGAGCAGTTCTTC.

This sequence joins TRBV4-2 and TRBJ1-1, with D possibly being TRBD1 (6 bases). Germline V gives CDR1 LGHNA, CDR2 YNFKEQ. The CDR3 covers 17 residues. Trimming cost V 1 base and J 3 bases, with 18 bases left between them. The CDR3 loop reads CASSQGSGWGRDTEAFF. The CDR3 DNA sequence: TGTGCCAGCAGCCAAGGTTCAGGTTGGGGGCGGGACACTGAAGCTTTCTTT.

Many counts were recorded for this clonotype. The chain couples TRBV5-5 to TRBJ1-5; D call uncertain. CDR1 SGHKS and CDR2 YYEKEE come from the germline V gene (reference sequence). The CDR3 is made up of 15 amino acids. Deletions cut 4 bases from V and 0 bases from J, with 11 bases between. The CDR3 loop reads CASSLRMSSNQPQHF. In nucleotides, the CDR3 is TGTGCCAGCAGCCTGAGAATGTCTAGCAATCAGCCCCAGCATTTT.

The chain joins TRBV20-1 to TRBJ2-3; TRBD2 matches at 8 bases. The V gene's germline CDR1 is DFQATT and CDR2 SNEGSKA (reference sequence). The CDR3 contains 15 residues. J lost 5 bases, V lost 8 bases, and 15 bases had no gene match. The CDR3 DNA sequence: TGCAGTTCCCGCCCTCGGGGGGGCCGTATAGATACGCAGTATTTT. Translation gives CSSRPRGGRIDTQYF.

This clonotype is a singleton in its sample. The chain uses TRBV11-2 and TRBJ1-3, with D hard to call. Looked up from germline, CDR1 is SGHAT and CDR2 is FQNNGV. The CDR3 length is 15 residues. Trimming stripped 6 bases from V and 4 bases from J, with 16 bases between. The CDR3 bases are TGTGCCAGCAGTATAGAGGGTGGCCGGGGAAACACCATATATTTT. Protein product: CASSIEGGRGNTIYF.

Judged by abundance, this clonotype is medium-sized. This sequence joins TRBV2 and TRBJ2-1; D may be TRBD2 (6 bases). Germline V gives CDR1 SNHLY, CDR2 FYNNEI. The CDR3 sequence is 14 residues long. Trimming cost V 5 bases and J 5 bases, with 13 bases left between them. The CDR3 sequence is CASSRADYNNEQFF. The CDR3 region has the DNA TGTGCCAGCAGTAGAGCGGACTATAACAATGAGCAGTTCTTC.

The gene calls are TRBV18 and TRBJ2-2, with 10 bases matching TRBD1. V dropped 5 bases and J dropped 14; count of bases not matched to a gene: 8. This CDR3 region has 13 residues. Germline V CDR1 and CDR2: KGHSH, LQKENI. The CDR3: CASSSRTGGLLFF. CDR3 nucleotide sequence: TGTGCCAGCTCATCACGGACAGGGGGTTTACTGTTTTTT.

The gene calls are TRBV5-1 and TRBJ2-5; D gene ambiguous. In germline, CDR1 is SGHRS, CDR2 YFSETQ. CDR3 length: 14 residues. Between the trimmed V and J ends, which lost 2 bases and 5 bases, there was a span of 13 bases. CDR3 in amino acids: CASSFTVVVETQYF. The DNA for the CDR3 is TGCGCCAGCAGCTTCACGGTGGTGGTGGAGACCCAGTACTTC.

This clonotype was picked up many times. V is TRBV2 and J is TRBJ2-3, with D hard to call. The CDR3 spans 18 residues. Germline values: CDR1 SNHLY, CDR2 FYNNEI. The ends were cut back, 2 bases at V and 7 bases at J, with 25 bases in the middle. CDR3: CASSESWLGGPTGNTQYF. CDR3 nucleotide sequence: TGTGCCAGCAGTGAAAGTTGGCTCGGCGGTCCGACTGGAAATACGCAGTATTTT.

The chain is built from TRBV10-3 and TRBJ1-6; 7 bases line up with TRBD1. The CDR3 is 13 amino acids. Germline values: CDR1 ENHRY, CDR2 SYGVKD. Unmatched junction bases numbered 8, after V lost 10 bases and J lost 8 bases. The CDR3 DNA reads as TGTGCCAGCTCGGGACAGATGGATTCACCCCTCCACTTT. It is translated as CASSGQMDSPLHF.